Listed below are T cell receptor beta chains from one sample, sequenced in a study of early stage breast cancer tumors. The repertoire was sequenced with immunoSEQ multiplex PCR; TCRdb's copy has only in-frame clones and lacks some. Of 50,000 to 65,000 clones listed, 65% to 80% are singletons. The sequencing input was blood. The receptors originated from a person in their thirties with breast cancer. Each CDR3 is given with its conserved first and last residue. The D gene is left open where the match is weak. Only part of the rows carry a size: once, few, many, or a class if the clone is expanded.

cdr3_nt: TGTGCCTGGAATGAGGGTTCCTACGAGCAGTACTTC; cdr3_aa: CAWNEGSYEQYF; d_call: -; v_call: TRBV30; clone_size: once; j_call: TRBJ2-7
cdr3_nt: TGTGCCAGCAGTACCCGTTGGGAGGGTCAGCCCCAGCATTTT; cdr3_aa: CASSTRWEGQPQHF; d_call: -; v_call: TRBV27; clone_size: few; j_call: TRBJ1-5
cdr3_nt: TGCGCCAGCAGCCAAGATCCGAACAAATACAGGACGGTGTTTGGAGAGACCCAGTACTTC; cdr3_aa: CASSQDPNKYRTVFGETQYF; d_call: -; v_call: TRBV4-3; clone_size: -; j_call: TRBJ2-5
cdr3_nt: TGTGCCAGAAGCTTGGTGGGGAGGGAAGGTATAGAGACCCAGTACTTC; cdr3_aa: CARSLVGREGIETQYF; d_call: TRBD2; v_call: TRBV5-3; clone_size: -; j_call: TRBJ2-5
cdr3_nt: TGCGCCAGCAGCCAAGAAGTGACAGGGAACTATGGCTACACCTTC; cdr3_aa: CASSQEVTGNYGYTF; d_call: TRBD1; v_call: TRBV4-1; clone_size: -; j_call: TRBJ1-2
cdr3_nt: TGCGCCAGCAGTGTAGGGTGGCGGGACCCCTCATACGAGCAGTACTTC; cdr3_aa: CASSVGWRDPSYEQYF; d_call: -; v_call: TRBV10-2; clone_size: -; j_call: TRBJ2-7
cdr3_nt: TGCGCCAGCAGCCCCCCGGAAGGGGACAGCTACGAGCAGTACTTC; cdr3_aa: CASSPPEGDSYEQYF; d_call: TRBD1; v_call: TRBV4-3; clone_size: -; j_call: TRBJ2-7
cdr3_nt: TGTGCCAGCATGCGGGGTATTGAAAAACTGTTTTTT; cdr3_aa: CASMRGIEKLFF; d_call: -; v_call: TRBV2; clone_size: once; j_call: TRBJ1-4
cdr3_nt: TGTGCCAGCAGCTTAGTAGGGCCTAGCGGTGAGCAGTACTTC; cdr3_aa: CASSLVGPSGEQYF; d_call: TRBD2; v_call: TRBV7-2; clone_size: few; j_call: TRBJ2-7
cdr3_nt: TGTGCCACCAGCAGGGACAGGGTCCCGGCTCCTGGAAACACCATATATTTT; cdr3_aa: CATSRDRVPAPGNTIYF; d_call: TRBD1; v_call: TRBV15; clone_size: -; j_call: TRBJ1-3
cdr3_nt: TGTGCCAGCAGTGAACCCCTTAGACAGGGAAGAGGCACTGAAGCTTTCTTT; cdr3_aa: CASSEPLRQGRGTEAFF; d_call: TRBD1; v_call: TRBV6-1; clone_size: -; j_call: TRBJ1-1
cdr3_nt: TGTGCCAGCAGCTTGTCCGGTACCTACGAGCAGTACTTC; cdr3_aa: CASSLSGTYEQYF; d_call: -; v_call: TRBV5-8; clone_size: -; j_call: TRBJ2-7
cdr3_nt: TGTGCCAGCAGCTGGGACAGGGCCCATTACGAGCAGTACTTC; cdr3_aa: CASSWDRAHYEQYF; d_call: TRBD1; v_call: TRBV5-6; clone_size: -; j_call: TRBJ2-7
cdr3_nt: TGTGCCAGCAGCTTAACGAGCGGGAGGTTGACCGGGGAGCTGTTTTTT; cdr3_aa: CASSLTSGRLTGELFF; d_call: TRBD2; v_call: TRBV5-5; clone_size: -; j_call: TRBJ2-2
cdr3_nt: TGTGCCAGCAGTGAAGGGACAGGGGATTCAGATACGCAGTATTTT; cdr3_aa: CASSEGTGDSDTQYF; d_call: TRBD1; v_call: TRBV6-1; clone_size: once; j_call: TRBJ2-3
cdr3_nt: TGTGCCAGCAGTTCTCCCCAGGCCTCAATCATACCATCTAATGAAAAACTGTTTTTT; cdr3_aa: CASSSPQASIIPSNEKLFF; d_call: -; v_call: TRBV27; clone_size: -; j_call: TRBJ1-4
cdr3_nt: TGCGCCAGCAGCATCCCCGGGGGGGCGAGGTACAATGAGCAGTTCTTC; cdr3_aa: CASSIPGGARYNEQFF; d_call: TRBD2; v_call: TRBV4-1; clone_size: -; j_call: TRBJ2-1
cdr3_nt: TGCGCCAGCAGCTTGGCGGGGGACAGGGCCGACATTCAGTACTTC; cdr3_aa: CASSLAGDRADIQYF; d_call: TRBD1; v_call: TRBV5-1; clone_size: few; j_call: TRBJ2-4
cdr3_nt: TGCGCCAGCAGCCAAGATGGCGGGAGGGCCAATGAGCAGTTCTTC; cdr3_aa: CASSQDGGRANEQFF; d_call: TRBD2; v_call: TRBV4-1; clone_size: -; j_call: TRBJ2-1